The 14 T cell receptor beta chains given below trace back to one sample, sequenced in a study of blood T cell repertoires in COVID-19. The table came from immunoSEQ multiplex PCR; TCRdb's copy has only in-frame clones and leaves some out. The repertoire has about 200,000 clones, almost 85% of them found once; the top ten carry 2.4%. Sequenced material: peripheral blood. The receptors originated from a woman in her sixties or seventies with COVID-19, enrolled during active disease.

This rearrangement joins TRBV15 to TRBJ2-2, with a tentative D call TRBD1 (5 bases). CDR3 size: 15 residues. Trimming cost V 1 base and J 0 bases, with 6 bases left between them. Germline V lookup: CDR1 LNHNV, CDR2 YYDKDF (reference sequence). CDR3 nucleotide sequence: TGTGCCACCAGCAGAGGGGGCCCGAACACCGGGGAGCTGTTTTTT. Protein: CATSRGGPNTGELFF.

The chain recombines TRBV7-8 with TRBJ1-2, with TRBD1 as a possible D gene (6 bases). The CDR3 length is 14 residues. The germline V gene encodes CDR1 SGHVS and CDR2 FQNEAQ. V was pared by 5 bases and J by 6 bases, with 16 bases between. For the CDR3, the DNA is TGTGCCAGCAGCCGTCGGGGACATGAGGATGGCTACACCTTC. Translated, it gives CASSRRGHEDGYTF.

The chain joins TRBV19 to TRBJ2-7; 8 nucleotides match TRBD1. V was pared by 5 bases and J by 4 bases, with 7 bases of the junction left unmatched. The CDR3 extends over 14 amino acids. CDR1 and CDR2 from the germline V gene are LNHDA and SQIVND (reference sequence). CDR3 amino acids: CASSFGQGPYEQYF. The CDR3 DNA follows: TGTGCCAGTAGTTTTGGACAGGGACCATACGAGCAGTACTTC.

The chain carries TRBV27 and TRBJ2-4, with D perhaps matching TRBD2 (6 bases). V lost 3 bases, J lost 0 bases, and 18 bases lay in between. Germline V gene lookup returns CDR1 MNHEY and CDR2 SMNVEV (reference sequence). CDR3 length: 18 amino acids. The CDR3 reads CASSFLAGSRVAKNIQYF. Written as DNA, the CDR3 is TGTGCCAGCAGTTTTCTTGCGGGGTCGAGGGTAGCCAAAAACATTCAGTACTTC.

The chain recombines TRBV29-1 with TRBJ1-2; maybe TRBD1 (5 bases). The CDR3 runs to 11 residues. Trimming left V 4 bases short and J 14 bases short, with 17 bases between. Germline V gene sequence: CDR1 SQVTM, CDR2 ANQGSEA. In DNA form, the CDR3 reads TGCAGCGTTGGGGGCAGTCAGGGTCTAACCTTC. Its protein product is CSVGGSQGLTF.

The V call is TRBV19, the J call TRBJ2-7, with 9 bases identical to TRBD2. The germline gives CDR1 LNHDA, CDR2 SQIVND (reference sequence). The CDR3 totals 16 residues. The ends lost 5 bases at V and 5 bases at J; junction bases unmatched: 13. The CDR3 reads CASSRRGGLASHEQYF. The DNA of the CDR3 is TGTGCCAGTAGTCGCCGAGGCGGACTAGCGAGCCACGAGCAGTACTTC.

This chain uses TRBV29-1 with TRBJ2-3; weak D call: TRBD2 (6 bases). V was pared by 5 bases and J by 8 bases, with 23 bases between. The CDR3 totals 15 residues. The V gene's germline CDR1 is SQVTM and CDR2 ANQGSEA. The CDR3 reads CSVPGFGTPDRTQYF. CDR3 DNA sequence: TGCAGCGTTCCCGGTTTCGGGACTCCGGATCGTACGCAGTATTTT.

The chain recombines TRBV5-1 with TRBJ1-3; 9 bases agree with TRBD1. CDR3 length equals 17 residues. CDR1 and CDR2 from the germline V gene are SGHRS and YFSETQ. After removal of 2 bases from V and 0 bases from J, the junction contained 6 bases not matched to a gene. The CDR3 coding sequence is TGCGCCAGCAGCTTTACAGGGGGCTCTAGCTCTGGAAACACCATATATTTT. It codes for CASSFTGGSSSGNTIYF.

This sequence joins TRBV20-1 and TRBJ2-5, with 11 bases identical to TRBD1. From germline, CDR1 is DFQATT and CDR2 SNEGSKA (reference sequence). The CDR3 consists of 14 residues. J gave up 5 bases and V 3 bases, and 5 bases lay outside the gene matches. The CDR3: CSASRDRGRETQYF. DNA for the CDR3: TGCAGTGCTAGTCGGGACAGGGGGAGGGAGACCCAGTACTTC.

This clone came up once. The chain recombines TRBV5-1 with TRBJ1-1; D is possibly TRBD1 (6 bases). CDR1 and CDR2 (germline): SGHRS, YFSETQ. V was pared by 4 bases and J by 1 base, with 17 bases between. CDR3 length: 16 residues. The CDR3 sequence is CASSQNPTGRNTEAFF. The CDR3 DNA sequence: TGCGCCAGCAGCCAAAATCCGACAGGTAGGAACACTGAAGCTTTCTTT.

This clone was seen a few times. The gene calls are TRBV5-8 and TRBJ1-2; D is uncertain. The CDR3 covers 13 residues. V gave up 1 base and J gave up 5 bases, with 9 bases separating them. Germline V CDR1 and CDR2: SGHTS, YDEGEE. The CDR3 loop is CASSLHKIYGYTF. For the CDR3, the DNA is TGTGCCAGCAGCTTGCACAAGATTTATGGCTACACCTTC.

CDR3 in amino acids: CASSGTESISLTDSPLHF. CDR3 coding DNA: TGTGCCAGTAGCGGGACAGAAAGTATTAGTTTAACGGATTCACCCCTCCACTTT. The J gene is TRBJ1-6, the V gene TRBV19, with 7 bases aligning to TRBD1. Trimming at V came to 6 bases and at J to 8 bases, leaving 19 bases not matched to a gene. CDR3 length: 18 residues. The germline V gene encodes CDR1 LNHDA and CDR2 SQIVND (reference sequence).

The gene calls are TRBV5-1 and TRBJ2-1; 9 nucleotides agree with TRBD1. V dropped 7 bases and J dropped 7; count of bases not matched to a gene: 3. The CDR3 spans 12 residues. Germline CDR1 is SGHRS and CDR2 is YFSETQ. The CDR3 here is CASGQGRNEQFF. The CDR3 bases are TGCGCCAGCGGACAGGGGAGGAATGAGCAGTTCTTC.

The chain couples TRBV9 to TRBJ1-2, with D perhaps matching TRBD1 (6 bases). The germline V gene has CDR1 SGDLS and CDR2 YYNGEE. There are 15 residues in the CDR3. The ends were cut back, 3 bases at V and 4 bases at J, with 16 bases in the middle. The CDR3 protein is CASSGGRPLSYGYTF. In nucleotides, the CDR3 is TGTGCCAGCAGCGGGGGGCGCCCGTTAAGCTATGGCTACACCTTC.